This is a list of T cell receptor beta chains from one sample in a study of spatial heterogeneity in lung cancer. TCRdb used MiXCR to reprocess the 5' RACE reads, holding one entry per CDR3 protein. Found here are 20,000 to 30,000 distinct CDR3 sequences, about 13% of them singletons; the top ten hold around 23%. The sequencing here drew on PBMCs, taken at surgery. These receptors were taken from a female donor with early-stage non-small cell lung cancer. CDR3s include the opening cysteine and the closing phenylalanine or tryptophan. A D gene is named only where the DNA matches it firmly. Rows give clone size only sometimes, using once, few, many, or a class for an expanded clone.

D,V,J,size,CDR3,DNA
NA,TRBV7-9,TRBJ1-2,few,CASSLVPDNHGYTF,TGTGCCAGCAGCTTAGTTCCCGATAACCATGGCTACACCTTC
NA,TRBV24-1,TRBJ2-2,NA,CATSDVMTDNTGELFF,TGTGCCACCAGTGATGTGATGACAGACAACACCGGGGAGCTGTTTTTT
TRBD2,TRBV7-9,TRBJ2-1,many,CASSLVGSGSYEQFF,TGTGCCAGCAGCTTAGTAGGTAGCGGGAGCTATGAGCAGTTCTTC
NA,TRBV20-1,TRBJ2-1,many,CSASFPFSWNEQFF,TGCAGTGCTAGTTTCCCGTTTTCGTGGAATGAGCAGTTCTTC
NA,TRBV6-5,TRBJ2-4,many,CASSPTDGKNIQYF,TGTGCCAGCAGTCCGACCGACGGGAAAAACATTCAGTACTTC
TRBD1,TRBV27,TRBJ1-2,many,CASSPSTGEGDYGYTF,TGTGCCAGCAGTCCATCGACAGGGGAGGGAGACTATGGCTACACCTTC
NA,TRBV12-3/TRBV12-4,TRBJ1-1,NA,CASSLGGMWEAFF,TGTGCCAGCAGTTTGGGGGGTATGTGGGAAGCTTTCTTT
NA,TRBV7-2,TRBJ1-3,few,CASSLGGPNTGNTIYF,TGTGCCAGCAGCTTGGGGGGACCCAACACCGGAAACACCATATATTTT
NA,TRBV11-2,TRBJ2-3,NA,CASSLQGGGTDTQYF,TGTGCCAGCAGCTTACAGGGAGGAGGCACAGATACGCAGTATTTT
NA,TRBV3-1,TRBJ1-5,NA,CASSPGSYQPQHF,TGTGCCAGCAGCCCTGGAAGTTATCAGCCCCAGCATTTT
TRBD2,TRBV4-2,TRBJ2-1,many,CASSRTGTSGSYEQFF,TGTGCCAGCAGCCGGACCGGGACTAGCGGGAGCTATGAGCAGTTCTTC
NA,TRBV19,TRBJ1-5,few,CAHAGVNQPQHF,TGTGCCCACGCTGGGGTCAATCAGCCCCAGCATTTT
NA,TRBV12-3/TRBV12-4,TRBJ1-1,many,CASSPGRILGTEAFF,TGTGCCAGCAGTCCAGGAAGGATTTTGGGGACTGAAGCTTTCTTT
NA,TRBV6-5,TRBJ2-3,many,CASSGSGRPDTQYF,TGTGCCAGCAGTGGTAGTGGGAGGCCAGATACGCAGTATTTT